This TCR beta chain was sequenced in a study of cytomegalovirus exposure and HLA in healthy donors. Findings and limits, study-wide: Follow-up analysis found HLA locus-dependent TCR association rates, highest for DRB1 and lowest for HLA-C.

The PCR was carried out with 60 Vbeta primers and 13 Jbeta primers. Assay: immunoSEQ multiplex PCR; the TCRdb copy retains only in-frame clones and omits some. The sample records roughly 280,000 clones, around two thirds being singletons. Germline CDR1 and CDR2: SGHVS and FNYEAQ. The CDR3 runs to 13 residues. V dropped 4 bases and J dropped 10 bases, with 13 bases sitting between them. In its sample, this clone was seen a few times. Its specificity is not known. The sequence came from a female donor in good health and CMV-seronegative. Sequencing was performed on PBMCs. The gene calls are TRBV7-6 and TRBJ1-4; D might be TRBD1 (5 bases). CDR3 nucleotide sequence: TGTGCCAGCAGCTCCTTCGGGCAGGGAAAACTGTTTTTT. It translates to CASSSFGQGKLFF.